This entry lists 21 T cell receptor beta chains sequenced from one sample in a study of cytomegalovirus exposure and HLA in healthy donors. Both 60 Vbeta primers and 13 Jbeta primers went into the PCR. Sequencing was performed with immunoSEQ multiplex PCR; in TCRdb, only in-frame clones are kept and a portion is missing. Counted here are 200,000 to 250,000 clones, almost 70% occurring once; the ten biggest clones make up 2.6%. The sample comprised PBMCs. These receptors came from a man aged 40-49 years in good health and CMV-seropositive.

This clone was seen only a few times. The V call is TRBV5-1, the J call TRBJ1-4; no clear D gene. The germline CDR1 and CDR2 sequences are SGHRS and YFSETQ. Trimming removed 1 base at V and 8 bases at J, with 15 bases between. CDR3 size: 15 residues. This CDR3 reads CASSLIGRPEEKLFF. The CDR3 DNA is TGCGCCAGCAGCTTGATAGGCAGGCCGGAAGAAAAACTGTTTTTT.

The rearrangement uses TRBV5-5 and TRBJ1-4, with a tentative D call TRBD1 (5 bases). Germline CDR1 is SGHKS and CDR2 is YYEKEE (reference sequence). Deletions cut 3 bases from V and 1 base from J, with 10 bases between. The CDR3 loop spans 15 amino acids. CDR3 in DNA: TGTGCCAGCAGCTGGGGCGGGGAAACTAATGAAAAACTGTTTTTT. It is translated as CASSWGGETNEKLFF.

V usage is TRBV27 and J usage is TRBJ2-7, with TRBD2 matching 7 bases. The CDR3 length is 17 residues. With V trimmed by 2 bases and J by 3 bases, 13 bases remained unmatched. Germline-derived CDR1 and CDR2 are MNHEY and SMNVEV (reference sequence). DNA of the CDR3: TGTGCCAGCAGTTTAATAGCGGGTGACGGGGGTTTCTACGAGCAGTACTTC. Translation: CASSLIAGDGGFYEQYF.

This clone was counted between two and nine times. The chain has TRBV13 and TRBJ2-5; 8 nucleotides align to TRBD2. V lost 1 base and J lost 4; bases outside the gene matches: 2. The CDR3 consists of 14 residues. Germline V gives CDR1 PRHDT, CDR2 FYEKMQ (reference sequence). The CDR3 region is CASSLVAGGETQYF. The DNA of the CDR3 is TGTGCCAGCAGCTTAGTTGCGGGGGGAGAGACCCAGTACTTC.

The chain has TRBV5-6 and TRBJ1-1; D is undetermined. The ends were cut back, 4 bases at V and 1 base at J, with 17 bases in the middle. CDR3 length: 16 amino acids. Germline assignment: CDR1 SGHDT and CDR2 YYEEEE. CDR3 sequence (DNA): TGTGCCAGCAGCCAAACCCTTTGGGCCGAGAACACTGAAGCTTTCTTT. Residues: CASSQTLWAENTEAFF.

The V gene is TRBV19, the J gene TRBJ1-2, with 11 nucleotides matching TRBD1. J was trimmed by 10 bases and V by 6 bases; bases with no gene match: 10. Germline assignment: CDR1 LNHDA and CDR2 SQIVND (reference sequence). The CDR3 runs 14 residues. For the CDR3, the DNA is TGTGCCAGTAGCCCAAACCCGGGACAGGGGGACTACACCTTC. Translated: CASSPNPGQGDYTF.

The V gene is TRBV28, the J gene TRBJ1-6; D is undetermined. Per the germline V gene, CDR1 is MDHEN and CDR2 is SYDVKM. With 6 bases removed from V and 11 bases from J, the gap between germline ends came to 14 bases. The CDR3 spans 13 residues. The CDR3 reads CASSLTQDPPLHF. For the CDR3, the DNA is TGTGCCAGCAGCCTAACGCAAGATCCACCCCTCCACTTT. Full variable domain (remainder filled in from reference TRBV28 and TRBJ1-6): DVKVTQSSRYLVKRTGEKVFLECVQDMDHENMFWYRQDPGLGLRLIYFSYDVKMKEKGDIPEGYSVSREKKERFSLILESASTNQTSMYLCASSLTQDPPLHFGNGTRLTVT.

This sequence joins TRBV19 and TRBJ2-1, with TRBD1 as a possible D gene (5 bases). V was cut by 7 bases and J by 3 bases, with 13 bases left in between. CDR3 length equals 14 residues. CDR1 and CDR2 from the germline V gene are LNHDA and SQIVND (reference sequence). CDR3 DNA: TGTGCCAGTACTGATCCAGGGCTCTACAATGAGCAGTTCTTC. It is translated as CASTDPGLYNEQFF.

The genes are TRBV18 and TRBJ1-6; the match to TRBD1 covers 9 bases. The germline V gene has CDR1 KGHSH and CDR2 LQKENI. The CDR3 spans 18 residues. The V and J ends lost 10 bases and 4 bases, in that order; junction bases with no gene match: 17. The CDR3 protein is CATQQLETGGYYNSPLHF. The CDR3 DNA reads TGTGCCACTCAACAACTTGAGACAGGGGGTTATTATAATTCACCCCTCCACTTT.

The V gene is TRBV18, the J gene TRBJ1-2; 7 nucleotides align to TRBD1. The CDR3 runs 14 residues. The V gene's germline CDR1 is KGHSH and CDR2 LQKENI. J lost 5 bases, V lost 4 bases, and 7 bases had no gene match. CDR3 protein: CASSLGTVTYGYTF. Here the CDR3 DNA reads TGTGCCAGCTCACTCGGGACAGTAACTTATGGCTACACCTTC.

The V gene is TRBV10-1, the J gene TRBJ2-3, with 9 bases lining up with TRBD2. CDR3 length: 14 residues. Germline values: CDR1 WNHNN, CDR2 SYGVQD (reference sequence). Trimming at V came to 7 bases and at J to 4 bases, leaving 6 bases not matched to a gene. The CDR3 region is CASKASGEADTQYF. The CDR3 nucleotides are TGCGCCAGCAAGGCTAGCGGGGAAGCAGATACGCAGTATTTT.

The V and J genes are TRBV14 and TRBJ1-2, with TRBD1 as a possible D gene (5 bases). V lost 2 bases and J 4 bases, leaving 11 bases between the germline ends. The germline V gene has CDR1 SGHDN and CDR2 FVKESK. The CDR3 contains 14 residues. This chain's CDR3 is CASSQQGGVYGYTF. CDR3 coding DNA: TGTGCCAGCAGCCAACAGGGTGGGGTCTATGGCTACACCTTC. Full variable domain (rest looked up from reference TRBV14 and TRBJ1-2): EAGVTQFPSHSVIEKGQTVTLRCDPISGHDNLYWYRRVMGKEIKFLLHFVKESKQDESGMPNNRFLAERTGGTYSTLKVQPAELEDSGVYFCASSQQGGVYGYTFGSGTRLTVV.

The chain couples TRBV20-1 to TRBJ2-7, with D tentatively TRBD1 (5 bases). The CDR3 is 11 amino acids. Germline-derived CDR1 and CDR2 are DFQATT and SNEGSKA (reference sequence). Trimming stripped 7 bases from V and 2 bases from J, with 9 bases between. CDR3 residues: CSVAGPYEQYF. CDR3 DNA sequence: TGCAGTGTAGCAGGGCCCTACGAGCAGTACTTC.

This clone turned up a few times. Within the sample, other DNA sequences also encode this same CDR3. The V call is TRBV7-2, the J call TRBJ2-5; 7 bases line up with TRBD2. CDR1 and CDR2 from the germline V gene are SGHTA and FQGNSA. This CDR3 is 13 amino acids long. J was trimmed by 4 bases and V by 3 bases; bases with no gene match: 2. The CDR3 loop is CASSFTGGETQYF. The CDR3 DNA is TGTGCCAGCAGCTTCACGGGAGGAGAGACCCAGTACTTC.

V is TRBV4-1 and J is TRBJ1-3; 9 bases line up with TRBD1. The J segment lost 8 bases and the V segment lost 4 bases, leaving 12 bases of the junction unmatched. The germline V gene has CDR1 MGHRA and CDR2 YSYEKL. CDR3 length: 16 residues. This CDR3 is CASSLRDRAIADTIYF. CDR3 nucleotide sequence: TGCGCCAGCAGCCTCCGGGACAGGGCGATTGCGGACACCATATATTTT.

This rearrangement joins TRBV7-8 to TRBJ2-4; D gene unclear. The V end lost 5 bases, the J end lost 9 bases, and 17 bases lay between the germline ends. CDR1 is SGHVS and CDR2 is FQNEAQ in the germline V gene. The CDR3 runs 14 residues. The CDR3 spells CASSQDLGRGIQYF. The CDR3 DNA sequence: TGTGCCAGCAGCCAAGACCTAGGCAGAGGCATTCAGTACTTC.

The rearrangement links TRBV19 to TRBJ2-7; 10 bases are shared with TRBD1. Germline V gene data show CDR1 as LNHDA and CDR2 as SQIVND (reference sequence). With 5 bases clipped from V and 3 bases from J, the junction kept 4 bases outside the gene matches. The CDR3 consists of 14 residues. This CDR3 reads CASSHGTGDYEQYF. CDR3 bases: TGTGCCAGTAGTCACGGGACAGGGGACTACGAGCAGTACTTC.

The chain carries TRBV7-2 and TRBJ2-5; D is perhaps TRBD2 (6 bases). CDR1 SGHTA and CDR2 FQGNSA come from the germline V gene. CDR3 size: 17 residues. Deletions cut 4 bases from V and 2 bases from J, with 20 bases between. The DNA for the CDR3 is TGTGCCAGCAGCTCAACGGGCGGGGCGATTTCTCAAGAGACCCAGTACTTC. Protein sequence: CASSSTGGAISQETQYF.

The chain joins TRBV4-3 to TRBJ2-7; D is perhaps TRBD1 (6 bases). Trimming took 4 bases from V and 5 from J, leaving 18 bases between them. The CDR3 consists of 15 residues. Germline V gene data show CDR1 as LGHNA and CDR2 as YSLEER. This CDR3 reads CASSLGITGIDEQYF. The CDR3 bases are TGCGCCAGCAGCCTAGGGATTACAGGGATCGACGAGCAGTACTTC.

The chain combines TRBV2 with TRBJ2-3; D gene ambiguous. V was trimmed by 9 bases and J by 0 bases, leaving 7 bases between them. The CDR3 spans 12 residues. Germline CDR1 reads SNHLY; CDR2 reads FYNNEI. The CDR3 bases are TGTGCCAGTTCACTTAGCACAGATACGCAGTATTTT. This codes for CASSLSTDTQYF.

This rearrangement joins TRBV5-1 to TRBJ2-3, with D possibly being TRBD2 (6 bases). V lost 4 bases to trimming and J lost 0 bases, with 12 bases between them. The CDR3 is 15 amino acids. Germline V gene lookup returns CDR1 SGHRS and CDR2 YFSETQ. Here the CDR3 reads CASSAGTVSTDTQYF. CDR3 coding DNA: TGCGCCAGCAGCGCCGGGACTGTAAGCACAGATACGCAGTATTTT.